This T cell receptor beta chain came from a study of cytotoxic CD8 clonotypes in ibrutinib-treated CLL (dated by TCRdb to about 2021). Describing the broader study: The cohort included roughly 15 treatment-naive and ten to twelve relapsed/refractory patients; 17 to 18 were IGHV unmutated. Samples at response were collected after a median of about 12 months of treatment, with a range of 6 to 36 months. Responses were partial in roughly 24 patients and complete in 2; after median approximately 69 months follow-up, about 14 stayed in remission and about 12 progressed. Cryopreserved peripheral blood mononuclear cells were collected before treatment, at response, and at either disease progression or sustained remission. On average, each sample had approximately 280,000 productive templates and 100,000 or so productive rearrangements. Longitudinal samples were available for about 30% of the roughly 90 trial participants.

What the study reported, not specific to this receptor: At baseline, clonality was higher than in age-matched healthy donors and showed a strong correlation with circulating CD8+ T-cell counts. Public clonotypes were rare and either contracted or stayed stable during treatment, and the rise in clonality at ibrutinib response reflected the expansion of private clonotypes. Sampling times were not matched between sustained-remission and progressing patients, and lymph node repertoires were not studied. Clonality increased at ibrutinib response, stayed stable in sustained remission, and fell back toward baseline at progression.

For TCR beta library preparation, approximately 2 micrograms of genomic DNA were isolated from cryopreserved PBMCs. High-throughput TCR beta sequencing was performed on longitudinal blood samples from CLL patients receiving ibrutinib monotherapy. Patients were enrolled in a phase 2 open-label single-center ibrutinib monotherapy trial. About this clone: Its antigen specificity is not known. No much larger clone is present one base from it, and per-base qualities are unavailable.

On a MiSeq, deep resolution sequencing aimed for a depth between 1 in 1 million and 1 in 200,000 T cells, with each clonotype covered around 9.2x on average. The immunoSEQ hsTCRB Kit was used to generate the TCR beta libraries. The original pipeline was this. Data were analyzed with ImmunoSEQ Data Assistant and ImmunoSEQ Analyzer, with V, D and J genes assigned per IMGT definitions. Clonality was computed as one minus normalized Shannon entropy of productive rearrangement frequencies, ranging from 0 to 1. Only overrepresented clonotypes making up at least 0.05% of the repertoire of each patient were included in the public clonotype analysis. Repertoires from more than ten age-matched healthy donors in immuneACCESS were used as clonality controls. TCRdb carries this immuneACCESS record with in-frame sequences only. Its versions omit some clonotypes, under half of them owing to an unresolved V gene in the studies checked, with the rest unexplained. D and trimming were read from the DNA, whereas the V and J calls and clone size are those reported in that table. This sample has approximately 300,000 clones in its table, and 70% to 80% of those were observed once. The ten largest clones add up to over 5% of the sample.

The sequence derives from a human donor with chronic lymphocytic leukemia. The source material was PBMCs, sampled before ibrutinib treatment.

The CDR3 has the sequence CASSQTDTQYF. The nucleotide sequence reads as follows: TGTGCCAGCTCACAGACAGATACGCAGTATTTT. The chain is assembled from TRBV18 and TRBJ2-3; no confident D gene assignment can be made. CDR1 KGHSH and CDR2 LQKENI are derived from the germline V gene. V and J are truncated by 4 bases and 3 bases respectively, leaving an intervening sequence of 2 bases. The CDR3 spans 11 residues, from the cysteine through the phenylalanine. CDR3 DNA only is kept here, 33 bases in frame from base 1.